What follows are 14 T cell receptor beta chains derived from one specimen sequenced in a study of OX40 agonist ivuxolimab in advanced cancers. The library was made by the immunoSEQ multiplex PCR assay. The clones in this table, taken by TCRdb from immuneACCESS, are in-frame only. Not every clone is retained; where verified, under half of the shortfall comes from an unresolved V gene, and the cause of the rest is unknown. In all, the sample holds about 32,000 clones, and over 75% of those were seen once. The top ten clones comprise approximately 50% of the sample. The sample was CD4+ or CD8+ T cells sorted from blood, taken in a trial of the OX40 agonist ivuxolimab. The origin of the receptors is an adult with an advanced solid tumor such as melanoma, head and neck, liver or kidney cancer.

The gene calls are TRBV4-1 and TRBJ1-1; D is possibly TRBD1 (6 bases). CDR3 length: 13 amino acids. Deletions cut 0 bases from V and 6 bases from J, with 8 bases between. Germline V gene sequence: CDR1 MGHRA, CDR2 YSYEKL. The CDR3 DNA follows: TGCGCCAGCAGCCAAGACGGGGGGCCTGAAGCTTTCTTT. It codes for CASSQDGGPEAFF.

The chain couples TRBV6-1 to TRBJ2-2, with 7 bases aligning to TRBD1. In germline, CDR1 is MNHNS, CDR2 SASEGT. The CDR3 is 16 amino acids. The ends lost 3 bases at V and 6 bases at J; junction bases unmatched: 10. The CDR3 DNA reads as TGTGCCAGCAGTGACGACAGGGCAATTAGGTCCGGGGAGCTGTTTTTT. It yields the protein CASSDDRAIRSGELFF.

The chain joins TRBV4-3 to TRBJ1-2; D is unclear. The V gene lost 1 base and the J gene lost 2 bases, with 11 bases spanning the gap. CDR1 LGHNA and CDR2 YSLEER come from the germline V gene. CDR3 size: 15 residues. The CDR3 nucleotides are TGCGCCAGCAGCCAAGTGATGGGCGGGAACTATGGCTACACCTTC. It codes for CASSQVMGGNYGYTF.

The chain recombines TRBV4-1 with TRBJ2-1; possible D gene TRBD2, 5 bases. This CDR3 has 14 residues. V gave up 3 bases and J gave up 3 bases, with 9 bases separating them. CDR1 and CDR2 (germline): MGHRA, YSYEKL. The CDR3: CASSHNEGYNEQFF. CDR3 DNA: TGCGCCAGCAGCCACAATGAGGGCTACAATGAGCAGTTCTTC.

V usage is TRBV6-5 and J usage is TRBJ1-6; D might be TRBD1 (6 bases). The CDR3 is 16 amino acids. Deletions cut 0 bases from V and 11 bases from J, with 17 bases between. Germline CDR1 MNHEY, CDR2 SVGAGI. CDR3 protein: CASSYSKDSPGAPLHF. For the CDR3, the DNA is TGTGCCAGCAGTTACTCGAAGGACAGCCCGGGGGCACCCCTCCACTTT.

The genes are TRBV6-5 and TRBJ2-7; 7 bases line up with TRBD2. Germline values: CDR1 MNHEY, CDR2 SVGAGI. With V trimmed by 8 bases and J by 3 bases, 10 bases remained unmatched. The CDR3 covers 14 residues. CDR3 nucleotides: TGTGCCAGCCGGGAGCGGGGATCCTTCTACGAGCAGTACTTC. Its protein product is CASRERGSFYEQYF.

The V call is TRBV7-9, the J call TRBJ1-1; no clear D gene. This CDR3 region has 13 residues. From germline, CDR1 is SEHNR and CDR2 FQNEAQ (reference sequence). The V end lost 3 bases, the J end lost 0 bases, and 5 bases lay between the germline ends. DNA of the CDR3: TGTGCCAGCAGCTTCCCTATGAACACTGAAGCTTTCTTT. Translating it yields CASSFPMNTEAFF.

The CDR3 DNA is TGTGCCAGCAGCCAAACGACAGGGGCCTATGGCTACACCTTC. Amino acids: CASSQTTGAYGYTF. This chain joins TRBV14 and TRBJ1-2; 8 bases match TRBD1. There are 14 residues in the CDR3. Germline V gene data show CDR1 as SGHDN and CDR2 as FVKESK. Trimming at V came to 2 bases and at J to 4 bases, leaving 3 bases not matched to a gene.

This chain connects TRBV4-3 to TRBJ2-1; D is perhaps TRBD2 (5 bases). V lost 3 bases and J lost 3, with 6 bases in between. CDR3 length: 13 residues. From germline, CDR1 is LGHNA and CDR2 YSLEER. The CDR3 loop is CASSQRDYNEQFF. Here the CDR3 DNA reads TGCGCCAGCAGCCAGAGGGACTACAATGAGCAGTTCTTC.

CDR3 nucleotide sequence: TGTGCCAGCAGTTACGCCGGGGAGCTGTTTTTT. It codes for CASSYAGELFF. V is TRBV6-5 and J is TRBJ2-2; D not resolved. The germline V gene encodes CDR1 MNHEY and CDR2 SVGAGI. The CDR3 consists of 11 residues. The V end was cut by 2 bases, the J end by 6 bases, with 1 base between.

CDR3 loop: CASSLAWESSYEQYF. The CDR3 nucleotides read TGTGCCAGCAGCTTAGCTTGGGAGAGCTCCTACGAGCAGTACTTC. This sequence joins TRBV7-2 and TRBJ2-7, with D tentatively TRBD2 (5 bases). The V end lost 0 bases, the J end lost 0 bases, and 9 bases lay between the germline ends. The CDR3 loop spans 15 amino acids. Germline loops: CDR1 SGHTA, CDR2 FQGNSA. The full variable domain, with the rest looked up from reference TRBV7-2 and TRBJ2-7, is GAGVSQSPSNKVTEKGKDVELRCDPISGHTALYWYRQSLGQGLEFLIYFQGNSAPDKSGLPSDRFSAERTGGSVSTLTIQRTQQEDSAVYLCASSLAWESSYEQYFGPGTRLTVT.

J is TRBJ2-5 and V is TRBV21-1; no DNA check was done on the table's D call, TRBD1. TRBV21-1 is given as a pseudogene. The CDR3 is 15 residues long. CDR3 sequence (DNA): TGTGCCAGCAGCAAAGGGACAGGGGTCCAAGAGACCCAGTACTTC. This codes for CASSKGTGVQETQYF.

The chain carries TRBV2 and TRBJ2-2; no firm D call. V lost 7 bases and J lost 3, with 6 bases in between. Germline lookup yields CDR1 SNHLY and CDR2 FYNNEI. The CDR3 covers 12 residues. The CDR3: CASIEDTGELFF. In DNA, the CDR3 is TGTGCCAGCATTGAGGACACCGGGGAGCTGTTTTTT.

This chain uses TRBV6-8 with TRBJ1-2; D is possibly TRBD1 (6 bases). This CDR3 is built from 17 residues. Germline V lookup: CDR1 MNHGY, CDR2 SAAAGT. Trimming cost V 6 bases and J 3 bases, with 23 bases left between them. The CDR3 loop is CASRGDGTGRGDYGYTF. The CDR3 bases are TGTGCCAGCAGGGGTGACGGAACAGGGAGGGGGGACTATGGCTACACCTTC.